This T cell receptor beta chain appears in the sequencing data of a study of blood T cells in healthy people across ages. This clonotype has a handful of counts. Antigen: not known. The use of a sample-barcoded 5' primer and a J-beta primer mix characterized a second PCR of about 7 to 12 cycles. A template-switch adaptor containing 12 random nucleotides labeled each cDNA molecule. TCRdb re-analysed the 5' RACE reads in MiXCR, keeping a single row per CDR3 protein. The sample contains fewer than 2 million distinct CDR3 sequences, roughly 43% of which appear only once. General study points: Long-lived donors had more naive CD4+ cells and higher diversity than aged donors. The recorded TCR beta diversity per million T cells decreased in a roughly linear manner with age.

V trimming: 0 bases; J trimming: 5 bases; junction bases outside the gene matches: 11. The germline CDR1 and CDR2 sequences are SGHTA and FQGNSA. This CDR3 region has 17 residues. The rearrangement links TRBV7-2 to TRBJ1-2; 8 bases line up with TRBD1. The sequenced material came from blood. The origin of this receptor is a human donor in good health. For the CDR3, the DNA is TGTGCCAGCAGCTTAGCGGTCTTTAGGACAGGGATATATGGCTACACCTTC. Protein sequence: CASSLAVFRTGIYGYTF.